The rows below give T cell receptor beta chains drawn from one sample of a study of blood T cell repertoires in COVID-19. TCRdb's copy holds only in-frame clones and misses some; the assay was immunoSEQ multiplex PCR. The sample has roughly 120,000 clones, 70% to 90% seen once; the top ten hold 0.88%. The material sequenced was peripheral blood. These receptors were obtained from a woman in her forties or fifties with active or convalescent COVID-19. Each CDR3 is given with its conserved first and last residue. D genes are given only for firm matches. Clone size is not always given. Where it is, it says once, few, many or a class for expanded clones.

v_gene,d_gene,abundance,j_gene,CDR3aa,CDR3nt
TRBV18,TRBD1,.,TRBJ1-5,CASSPGTGVHQPQHF,TGTGCCAGCTCACCTGGGACAGGGGTGCATCAGCCCCAGCATTTT
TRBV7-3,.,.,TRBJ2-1,CASSPGSYNEQFF,TGTGCCAGCAGTCCGGGCTCCTACAATGAGCAGTTCTTC
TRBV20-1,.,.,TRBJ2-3,CSASGYGGRIPGDTQYF,TGCAGTGCTAGTGGTTATGGTGGCAGGATCCCCGGAGATACGCAGTATTTT
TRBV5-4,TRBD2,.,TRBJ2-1,CASSLSTSGYGRGVF,TGTGCCAGCAGCTTGAGTACTAGCGGCTACGGTCGGGGGGTCTTC
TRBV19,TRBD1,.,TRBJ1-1,CASSITGTGNTEAFF,TGTGCCAGTAGTATCACCGGGACAGGGAACACTGAAGCTTTCTTT
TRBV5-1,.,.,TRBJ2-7,CASSLSGGDYEQYF,TGCGCCAGCAGCTTGAGTGGGGGCGACTACGAGCAGTACTTC
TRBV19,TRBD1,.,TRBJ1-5,CASSIGDRGGQPQHF,TGTGCCAGTAGTATCGGGGACAGGGGTGGTCAGCCCCAGCATTTT
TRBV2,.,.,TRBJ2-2,CASRADRGGTGELFF,TGTGCCAGCAGAGCCGACAGGGGAGGGACCGGGGAGCTGTTTTTT
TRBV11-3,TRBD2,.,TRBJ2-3,CASSSTSGSETDTQYF,TGTGCCAGCAGCTCGACTAGCGGGAGTGAGACAGATACGCAGTATTTT
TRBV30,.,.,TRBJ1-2,CAWSVSGRGYTF,TGTGCCTGGAGTGTAAGCGGCAGGGGCTACACCTTC
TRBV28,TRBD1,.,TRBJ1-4,CASSTPTGVDEKLFF,TGTGCCAGCAGTACCCCTACAGGGGTAGATGAAAAACTGTTTTTT
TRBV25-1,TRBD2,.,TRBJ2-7,CASTGLAGVVEQYF,TGTGCCAGCACCGGACTAGCGGGAGTAGTCGAGCAGTACTTC
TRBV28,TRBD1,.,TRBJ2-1,CASSPPGTGNNEQFF,TGTGCCAGCAGTCCCCCCGGGACAGGGAACAATGAGCAGTTCTTC
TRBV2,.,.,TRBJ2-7,CACSPRGYEQYF,TGTGCCTGCAGTCCCCGGGGCTACGAGCAGTACTTC
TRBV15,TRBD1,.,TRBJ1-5,CATSRGTGVNQPQHF,TGTGCCACCAGCAGAGGGACAGGGGTCAATCAGCCCCAGCATTTT
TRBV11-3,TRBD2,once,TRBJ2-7,CASSSHVAGEAYEQYF,TGTGCCAGCAGCTCCCATGTAGCGGGAGAGGCCTACGAGCAGTACTTC
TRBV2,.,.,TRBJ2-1,CASKVLNEQFF,TGTGCCAGCAAAGTACTGAATGAGCAGTTCTTC
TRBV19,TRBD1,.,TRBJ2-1,CASSRVNRGTNEQFF,TGTGCCAGTAGCCGTGTGAACAGGGGGACCAATGAGCAGTTCTTC
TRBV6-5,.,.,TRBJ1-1,CASSYGRGNAEAFF,TGTGCCAGCAGTTACGGGAGGGGTAACGCTGAAGCTTTCTTT
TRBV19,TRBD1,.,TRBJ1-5,CASTSGQGGQPQHF,TGTGCCAGTACCAGCGGACAGGGGGGTCAGCCCCAGCATTTT
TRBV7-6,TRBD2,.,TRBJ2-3,CASSLRLIAGGTDTQYF,TGTGCCAGCAGCTTAAGGTTGATAGCGGGAGGCACAGATACGCAGTATTTT
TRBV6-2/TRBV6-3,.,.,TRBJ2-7,CASSLYEQYF,TGTGCCAGCAGTCTATACGAGCAGTACTTC
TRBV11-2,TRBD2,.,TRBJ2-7,CASSYPTSVLLSSYEQYF,TGTGCCAGCAGCTACCCGACTAGCGTGTTGTTAAGCTCCTACGAGCAGTACTTC
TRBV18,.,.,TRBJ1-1,CASSPQRQDNTEAFF,TGTGCCAGCTCACCGCAAAGACAGGACAACACTGAAGCTTTCTTT
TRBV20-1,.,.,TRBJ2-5,CSASPGSGSQETQYF,TGCAGTGCTAGTCCCGGGAGCGGAAGCCAAGAGACCCAGTACTTC
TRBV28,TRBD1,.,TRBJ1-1,CASKQGAVGGTEAFF,TGTGCCAGCAAACAGGGGGCAGTTGGCGGCACTGAAGCTTTCTTT
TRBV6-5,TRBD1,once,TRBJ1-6,CASSPPSGRGSPLHF,TGTGCCAGCAGTCCTCCCTCGGGCAGGGGGTCACCCCTCCACTTT
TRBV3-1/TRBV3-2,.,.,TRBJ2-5,CASSQGLPETQYF,TGTGCCAGCAGCCAAGGACTCCCAGAGACCCAGTACTTC
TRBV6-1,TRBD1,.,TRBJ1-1,CASSEGTGGREAFF,TGTGCCAGCAGTGAAGGGACAGGGGGCCGAGAAGCTTTCTTT
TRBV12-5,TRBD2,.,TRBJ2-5,CASGATGTSGQETQYF,TGTGCTAGTGGTGCAACCGGGACTAGCGGCCAAGAGACCCAGTACTTC
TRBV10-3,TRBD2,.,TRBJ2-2,CAIRVQSGLVGTGELFF,TGTGCCATCAGAGTTCAATCTGGACTAGTGGGCACCGGGGAGCTGTTTTTT
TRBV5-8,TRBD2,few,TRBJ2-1,CASSLELAGVNEQFF,TGTGCCAGCAGCTTGGAACTAGCGGGAGTCAATGAGCAGTTCTTC
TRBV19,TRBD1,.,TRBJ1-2,CASTETGTDYGYTF,TGTGCCAGTACAGAGACAGGGACGGACTATGGCTACACCTTC